The 5 T cell receptor beta chains listed next were all sequenced from one sample in a study of blood T cell repertoires in COVID-19. Sequenced by immunoSEQ multiplex PCR; TCRdb stores in-frame clones only, minus some. The data show approximately 190,000 clones, 84% seen once. The sample consisted of peripheral blood. These receptors came from a woman aged 70-85 years with active or convalescent COVID-19.

This clone came up once. The rearrangement joins TRBV7-8 to TRBJ2-5, with a weak D call TRBD2 (6 bases). Looked up from germline, CDR1 is SGHVS and CDR2 is FQNEAQ. V was trimmed by 3 bases and J by 2 bases, leaving 16 bases between them. The CDR3 is 16 residues long. The CDR3 bases are TGTGCCAGCAGCTTCCGAGAGGGACTCGTACAAGAGACCCAGTACTTC. Translation: CASSFREGLVQETQYF.

CDR3 sequence: CASSPRDGYNEQFF. CDR3 DNA sequence: TGTGCCAGCAGCCCGAGGGATGGATACAATGAGCAGTTCTTC. The gene calls are TRBV4-2 and TRBJ2-1, with a possible D match to TRBD2 (5 bases). Germline loops: CDR1 LGHNA, CDR2 YNFKEQ. V was trimmed by 4 bases and J by 4 bases, leaving 11 bases between them. The CDR3 consists of 14 residues.

This chain uses TRBV5-1 with TRBJ2-7; the match to TRBD2 covers 10 bases. CDR3 length: 14 residues. Germline values: CDR1 SGHRS, CDR2 YFSETQ. After removal of 5 bases from V and 7 bases from J, the junction contained 9 bases not matched to a gene. As DNA, the CDR3 is TGCGCCAGCAGAACGGGACTAGCGTGGGGGGAGCAGTACTTC. It specifies CASRTGLAWGEQYF.

The genes are TRBV9 and TRBJ1-4, with 10 bases fitting TRBD1. The germline CDR1 and CDR2 sequences are SGDLS and YYNGEE. The trim removed 3 bases at V and 6 bases at J, leaving 2 bases unmatched. The CDR3 totals 14 residues. As DNA, the CDR3 is TGTGCCAGCAGCGCCGGGACAGGGGATGAAAAACTGTTTTTT. It yields the protein CASSAGTGDEKLFF.

The rearrangement joins TRBV2 to TRBJ2-7; D is undetermined. Germline CDR1 is SNHLY and CDR2 is FYNNEI. The CDR3 covers 15 residues. Trimming shortened V by 6 bases and J by 0 bases, and 15 bases separated the two germline ends. The CDR3 loop reads CASRLGPNPSYEQYF. DNA for the CDR3: TGTGCCAGCAGGTTGGGCCCCAACCCCTCCTACGAGCAGTACTTC.